The sequence of this T cell receptor beta chain was determined in a study of control samples from healthy donors and cancer patients. The CDR3 is 15 residues long. Trimming stripped 5 bases from V and 5 bases from J, with 16 bases between. Looked up from germline, CDR1 is SGHRS and CDR2 is YFSETQ. Method: immunoSEQ multiplex PCR; TCRdb's copy keeps in-frame clones and lacks some. The data hold about 65,000 clones, with less than 95% observed a single time. The V and J genes are TRBV5-1 and TRBJ1-4, with D perhaps TRBD1 (5 bases). This receptor was identified in a woman between 45 and 60 years old with colorectal cancer. The sequencing input was PBMCs. DNA of the CDR3: TGCGCCAGCAGTCTCAGCGGGACGGGAAATGAAAAACTGTTTTTT. It encodes CASSLSGTGNEKLFF. Complete variable domain (other parts from reference TRBV5-1 and TRBJ1-4): KAGVTQTPRYLIKTRGQQVTLSCSPISGHRSVSWYQQTPGQGLQFLFEYFSETQRNKGNFPGRFSGRQFSNSRSEMNVSTLELGDSALYLCASSLSGTGNEKLFFGSGTQLSVL.